This TCR beta chain was found in a study of blood T cell repertoires in COVID-19 (dated by TCRdb to about 2020). About the full investigation: Samples from collaborators originated in the United States, Italy and Spain and spanned both the acute and convalescent phases of COVID-19. The repertoires were made available in a free public database intended to serve as a resource for research on the immune response to SARS-CoV-2. The samples were drawn from the first 160 participants of the ongoing ImmuneRACE study and from some 1,300 subjects provided by 6 global collaborators. The sample metadata nearly always contained a de-identified subject ID, COVID-19 status, age in years and sex. The dataset comprised deeply sampled blood TCRbeta repertoires from subjects exposed to, actively infected with, or recovered from COVID-19. Where available, HLA class I and class II types were taken from metadata supplied by the sample provider and were not determined by assay-based typing. The prospective study material was composed of cDNA or gDNA derived from T cells, B-cell-depleted T cells, or PBMCs. The full study reports these points: The amount of clinical and demographic metadata varied by source and participant and was provided uncurated.

This clone was detected only once. Its antigen is still unknown. It has no much larger one-base neighbor in the sample; base qualities were not kept. Each collaborating institution followed its own protocols to collect whole blood in K2EDTA tubes. For TCRbeta analysis, collaborators shipped samples as frozen whole blood, isolated PBMCs, or DNA extracted from either of those sample types. Taken from cysteine to phenylalanine, the CDR3 has 14 residues. The sequence is cut down to CDR3 DNA, 42 bases in frame from base 1. Trimming at the junction amounts to 5 bases on V and 0 bases on J, and the germline ends lie 8 bases apart. From the germline V gene, CDR1 is LGHNT and CDR2 is FRNRAP. The immunoSEQ Assay, a bias-controlled multiplex PCR, was used to amplify TCRbeta CDR3 regions from genomic DNA. As for the original processing: The number of nucleated cells in each sample was estimated by amplification of reference gene primers within the assay. Sequence reads were collapsed and filtered to measure the absolute abundance of every unique TCRbeta CDR3 rearrangement. Productive Simpson clonality was computed per sample as the square root of Simpson's diversity index over productive rearrangements. The immuneACCESS repertoire file appears here via TCRdb, limited to in-frame rearrangements. These files lack a portion of the clones; in checked studies, under half of the deficit traces to unresolved V genes, and the cause of the others is not known. The V and J calls and clone size come from that table; D and trimming were worked out from the DNA. Present in this sample are about 150,000 clones, 85% to 90% of which were seen just once. The ten largest clones represent 2.5% of the sample.

The clonotype was recovered from a man aged 50-59 years with active COVID-19. Sequencing was done on a sample of peripheral blood. The chain is encoded by TRBV12-5 joined to TRBJ1-3, with no confidently assigned D gene. The DNA is as follows: TGTGCTAGTGGTCTGACTAGCTCTGGAAACACCATATATTTT. Its product reads: CASGLTSSGNTIYF.